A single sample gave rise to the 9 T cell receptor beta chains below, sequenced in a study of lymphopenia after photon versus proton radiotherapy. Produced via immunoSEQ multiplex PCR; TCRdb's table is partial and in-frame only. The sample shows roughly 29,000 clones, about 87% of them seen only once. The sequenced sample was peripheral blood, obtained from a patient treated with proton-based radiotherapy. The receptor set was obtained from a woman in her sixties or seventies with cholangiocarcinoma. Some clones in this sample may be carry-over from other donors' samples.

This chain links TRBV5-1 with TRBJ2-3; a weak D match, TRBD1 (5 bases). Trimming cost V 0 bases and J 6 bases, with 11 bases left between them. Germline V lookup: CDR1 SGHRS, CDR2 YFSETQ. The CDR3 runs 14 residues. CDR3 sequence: CASSLGQSGDTQYF. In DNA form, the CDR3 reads TGCGCCAGCAGCTTGGGACAGTCTGGGGATACGCAGTATTTT.

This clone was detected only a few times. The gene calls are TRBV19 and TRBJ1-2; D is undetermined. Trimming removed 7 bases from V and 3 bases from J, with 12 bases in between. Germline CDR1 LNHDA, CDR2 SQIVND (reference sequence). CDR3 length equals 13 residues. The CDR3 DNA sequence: TGTGCCAGTATGGTGAACAGAGACTATGGCTACACCTTC. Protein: CASMVNRDYGYTF.

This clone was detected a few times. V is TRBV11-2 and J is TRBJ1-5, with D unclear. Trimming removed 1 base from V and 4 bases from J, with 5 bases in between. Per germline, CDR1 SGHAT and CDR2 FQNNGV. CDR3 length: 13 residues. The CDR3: CASSLAWNQPQHF. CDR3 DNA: TGTGCCAGCAGCTTAGCATGGAATCAGCCCCAGCATTTT.

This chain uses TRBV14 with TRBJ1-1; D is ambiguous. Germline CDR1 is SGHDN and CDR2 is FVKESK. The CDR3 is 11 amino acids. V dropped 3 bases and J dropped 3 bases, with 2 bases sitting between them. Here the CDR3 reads CASSQDTEAFF. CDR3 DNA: TGTGCCAGCAGCCAGGACACTGAAGCTTTCTTT.

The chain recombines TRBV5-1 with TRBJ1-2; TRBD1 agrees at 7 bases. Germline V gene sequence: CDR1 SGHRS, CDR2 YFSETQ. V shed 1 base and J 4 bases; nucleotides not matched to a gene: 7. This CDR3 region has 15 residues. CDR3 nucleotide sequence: TGCGCCAGCAGCTTGATCAACAGGGGCGGCTATGGCTACACCTTC. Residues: CASSLINRGGYGYTF.

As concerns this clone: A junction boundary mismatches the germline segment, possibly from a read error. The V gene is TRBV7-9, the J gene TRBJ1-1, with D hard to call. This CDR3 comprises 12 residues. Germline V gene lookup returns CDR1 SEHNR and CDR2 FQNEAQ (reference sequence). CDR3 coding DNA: TGTGCCAGCAGCTTAAAAGCGGTCCCGGGGATCTTT. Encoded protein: CASSLKAVPGIF.

In nucleotides, the CDR3 is TGTGCCAGCAGCTTAAGGGAGACTGAAGCTTTCTTT. Its protein is CASSLRETEAFF. The V gene is TRBV7-8, the J gene TRBJ1-1; D gene unclear. The CDR3 is made up of 12 amino acids. The V and J ends lost 2 bases and 5 bases respectively, with 6 bases between them. Germline V CDR1 and CDR2: SGHVS, FQNEAQ.

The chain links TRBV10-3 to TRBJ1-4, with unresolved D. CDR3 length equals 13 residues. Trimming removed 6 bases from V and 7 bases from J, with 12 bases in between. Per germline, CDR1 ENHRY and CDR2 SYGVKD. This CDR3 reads CAIRGNLGEKLFF. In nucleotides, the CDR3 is TGTGCCATCAGGGGGAATCTGGGTGAAAAACTGTTTTTT.

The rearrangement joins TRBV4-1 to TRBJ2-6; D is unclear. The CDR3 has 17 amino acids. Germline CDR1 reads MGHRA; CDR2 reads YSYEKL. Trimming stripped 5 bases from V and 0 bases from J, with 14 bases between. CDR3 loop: CASSLIRPSSGANVLTF. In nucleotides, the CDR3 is TGCGCCAGCAGCTTGATAAGACCCAGCTCTGGGGCCAACGTCCTGACTTTC.